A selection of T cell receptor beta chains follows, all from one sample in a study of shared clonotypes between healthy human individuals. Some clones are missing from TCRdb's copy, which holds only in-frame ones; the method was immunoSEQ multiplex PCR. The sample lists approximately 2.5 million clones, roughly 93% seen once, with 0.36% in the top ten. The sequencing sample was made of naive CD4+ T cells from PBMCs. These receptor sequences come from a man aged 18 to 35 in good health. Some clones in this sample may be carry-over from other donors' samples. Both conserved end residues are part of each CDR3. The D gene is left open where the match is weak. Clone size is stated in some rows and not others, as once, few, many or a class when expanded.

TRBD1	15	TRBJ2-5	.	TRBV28	TGTGCCAGCAGGGCTGGGACAGGGGTCGGAGAGACCCAGTACTTC	CASRAGTGVGETQYF
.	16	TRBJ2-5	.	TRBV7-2	TGTGCCAGCAGCACCCGTTTTAGAGGGGGGAGAGAGACCCAGTACTTC	CASSTRFRGGRETQYF
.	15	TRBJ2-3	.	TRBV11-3	TGTGCCAGCAGCTTATCCGGATATCGGACAGATACGCAGTATTTT	CASSLSGYRTDTQYF
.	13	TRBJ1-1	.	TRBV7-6	TGTGCCAGCAGCTTAGACCGGGGCACTGAAGCTTTCTTT	CASSLDRGTEAFF
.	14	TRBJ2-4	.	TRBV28	TGTGCCAGCAGGAGTTGGCGTGGCAAAAACATTCAGTACTTC	CASRSWRGKNIQYF
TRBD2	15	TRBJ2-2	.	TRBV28	TGTGCCAGCAGCCTCCGACTAGCGGGAACCGGGGAGCTGTTTTTT	CASSLRLAGTGELFF
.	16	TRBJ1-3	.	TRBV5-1	TGCGCCAGCAGCTTGGCAGGGAGGAGCGCTGGAAACACCATATATTTT	CASSLAGRSAGNTIYF
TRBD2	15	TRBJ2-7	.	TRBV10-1	TGCGCCAGCAGCCATACTAGCGGCCTCTCCTACGAGCAGTACTTC	CASSHTSGLSYEQYF
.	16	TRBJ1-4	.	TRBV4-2	TGTGCCAGCAGCCAAGGGGAAGGGGTGGATAATGAAAAACTGTTTTTT	CASSQGEGVDNEKLFF
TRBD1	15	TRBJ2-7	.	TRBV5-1	TGCGCCAGCAGCGCCCGGACAGGGCTGGGCTACGAGCAGTACTTC	CASSARTGLGYEQYF
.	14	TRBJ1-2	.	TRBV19	TGTGCCAGTAGTATAAGAGGGGTCGACTATGGCTACACCTTC	CASSIRGVDYGYTF
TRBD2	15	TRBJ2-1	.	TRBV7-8	TGTGCCAGCAGCCCGACTAGCGGGAGGGCCGTTGAGCAGTTCTTC	CASSPTSGRAVEQFF
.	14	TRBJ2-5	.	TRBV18	TGTGCCAGCTCACCCAACAGTCTCGGGGAGACCCAGTACTTC	CASSPNSLGETQYF
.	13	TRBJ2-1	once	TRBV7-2	TGTGCCAGCAGCTTGGGGGAGGGGGGTGAGCAGTTCTTC	CASSLGEGGEQFF
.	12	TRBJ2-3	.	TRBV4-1	TGCGCCAGCAGCTTTCCACCAGATACGCAGTATTTT	CASSFPPDTQYF
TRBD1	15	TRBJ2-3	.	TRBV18	TGTGCCAGCTCGCCCGGGACAGGGGGCCGAGATACGCAGTATTTT	CASSPGTGGRDTQYF
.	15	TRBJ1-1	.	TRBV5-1	TGCGCCAGCAGCTCGGAGGGGACGTCAAACACTGAAGCTTTCTTT	CASSSEGTSNTEAFF